The sequence of this TCR beta chain was determined in a study of graft-versus-host responses after intestinal transplantation. General study points: GvH clones detected in recipient marrow included some appearing first in ileum or blood.

About this clone itself: Its cognate antigen is unknown.

The CDR3 extends over 15 amino acids. The V and J ends lost 0 bases and 4 bases, in that order; junction bases with no gene match: 4. Germline-derived CDR1 and CDR2 are SGHVS and FQNEAQ. The protocol was immunoSEQ multiplex PCR, while the TCRdb copy is restricted to in-frame clones and leaves out a portion. Among tens of thousands of clones listed, 84% were seen once. The sequence derives from a human donor who was the organ donor for an intestinal transplant. The specimen comprised unstimulated CD4+ T cells sorted from spleen or lymph node cells, sampled before transplant. V usage is TRBV7-8 and J usage is TRBJ1-1, with TRBD1 matching over 8 bases. CDR3 bases: TGTGCCAGCAGCTTAGCGAGAGGACAGGGCACTGAAGCTTTCTTT. Protein: CASSLARGQGTEAFF.